The entry below describes one TCR beta chain. The entry originates in a study of blood T cell repertoires in COVID-19. Whole-study context: Sources were T cells, B-cell-depleted T cells, or PBMCs; the material itself was cDNA or gDNA.

Here immunoSEQ multiplex PCR was the method, and the copy in TCRdb shows in-frame clones only, minus some. Of fewer than 90,000 clones listed, 55% to 75% were seen once; the top ten hold approximately 15%. The CDR3 extends over 15 amino acids. V lost 4 bases and J 0 bases, leaving 11 bases between the germline ends. The clonotype originates from a woman aged 80 or over with acute or convalescent COVID-19. Material for sequencing was peripheral blood. This chain links TRBV5-3 with TRBJ1-3; D is unresolved. TRBV5-3 is an ORF; its function is uncertain. The DNA of the CDR3 is TGTGCCAGAAGCAAGACGGGGAACTCTGGAAACACCATATATTTT. Encoded protein: CARSKTGNSGNTIYF.